Listed below are T cell receptor beta chains from one sample, sequenced in a study of graft-versus-host responses after intestinal transplantation. These receptors' targets are unknown. The repertoire was sequenced with immunoSEQ multiplex PCR; TCRdb's copy has only in-frame clones and lacks some. The sample lists about 110,000 clones, roughly 93% occurring once. Specimen: unstimulated CD8+ T cells sorted from spleen or lymph node cells, collected before transplant. These TCRs come from a human donor who was the organ donor for an intestinal transplant. CDR3s include the opening cysteine and the closing phenylalanine or tryptophan. Each record gives: V gene, CDR3 protein.

V gene: TRBV29-1
CDR3 protein: CSVTGGYGYTF

V gene: TRBV5-4
CDR3 protein: CASSLGTGETQYF

V gene: TRBV13
CDR3 protein: CASSLGLAGVNEQFF

V gene: TRBV19
CDR3 protein: CASSIGSGATYEQYF

V gene: TRBV6-1
CDR3 protein: CASSDTSGGYNEQFF

V gene: TRBV7-6
CDR3 protein: CASSLDWGLYEQYF

V gene: TRBV5-1
CDR3 protein: CASSVETNYGYTF

V gene: TRBV9
CDR3 protein: CASSLHGTSGTGTGELFF

V gene: TRBV9
CDR3 protein: CASSPGQGNQPQHF

V gene: TRBV27
CDR3 protein: CASSLFWWGADTQYF

V gene: TRBV4-3
CDR3 protein: CASSQFPSGNSYNEQFF

V gene: TRBV7-9
CDR3 protein: CASSPLSGQETQYF

V gene: TRBV2
CDR3 protein: CASSGTSGGEGYTF

V gene: TRBV9
CDR3 protein: CASSVSLFGTGILDTQYF

V gene: TRBV19
CDR3 protein: CASSLAGYPEAFF

V gene: TRBV11-2
CDR3 protein: CASSSLGQEETQYF

V gene: TRBV28
CDR3 protein: CASSLWHLSGANVLTF

V gene: TRBV6-6
CDR3 protein: CASSPGQEGVYEQYF

V gene: TRBV9
CDR3 protein: CASSVGGGTYEQYF

V gene: TRBV28
CDR3 protein: CASSSNPGAHSYEQYF

V gene: TRBV4-3
CDR3 protein: CASSQDPSAASGKTGEQYF

V gene: TRBV9
CDR3 protein: CASSVALSGEQFF

V gene: TRBV6-5
CDR3 protein: CASSWLLAGGPYEQYF

V gene: TRBV5-1
CDR3 protein: CASSPGSDNTEAFF

V gene: TRBV7-9
CDR3 protein: CASSFGRGEGYTDTQYF

V gene: TRBV19
CDR3 protein: CASIGTSGYNEQFF

V gene: TRBV6-5
CDR3 protein: CASELRQGISYEQYF

V gene: TRBV4-1
CDR3 protein: CASSQEEGQGYEKLFF

V gene: TRBV7-2
CDR3 protein: CASRRLASYNEQFF

V gene: TRBV2
CDR3 protein: CASKGQTYEQYF

V gene: TRBV2
CDR3 protein: CASSEPWTATYEQYF

V gene: TRBV4-1
CDR3 protein: CASSPQPGVSYEQYF

V gene: TRBV15
CDR3 protein: CATSKHGPTYEQYF

V gene: TRBV19
CDR3 protein: CASSRVFGWPKRGTQYF

V gene: TRBV6-5
CDR3 protein: CASSYNSGAEQFF

V gene: TRBV29-1
CDR3 protein: CSAQGGLGTQYF

V gene: TRBV27
CDR3 protein: CASSLGVGAYEQYF

V gene: TRBV27
CDR3 protein: CASSLSNSYEQYF

V gene: TRBV7-9
CDR3 protein: CASSRTSGSPNEQFF

V gene: TRBV6-1
CDR3 protein: CASSSGSYTGELFF

V gene: TRBV5-1
CDR3 protein: CASSLSGVEQYF

V gene: TRBV27
CDR3 protein: CASSLTASYEQYF

V gene: TRBV14
CDR3 protein: CASSHSIYEQYF

V gene: TRBV5-4
CDR3 protein: CASSLPSNYGYTF